Here is one TCR beta chain with its context. Antigen specificity is unknown. The record originates from a study of cytomegalovirus exposure and HLA in healthy donors. Background on the study: The approximately 670 first-cohort repertoires and the roughly 120 validation repertoires shared the same platform, a later analysis reported. General study results and limits: Most TCR sequences proved rare, with some public TCRs found in many donors. According to a subsequent analysis, TCR clusters identified in the first cohort showed a tendency to co-occur across the 120 validation repertoires.

The CDR3 loop spans 13 amino acids. The ends were cut back, 4 bases at V and 9 bases at J, with 16 bases in the middle. Germline V lookup: CDR1 SGHDT, CDR2 YYEEEE. Assay used: immunoSEQ multiplex PCR; TCRdb lists only in-frame clones, some missing. The data contain 120,000 to 150,000 clones, about 89% of them seen just once; the ten biggest clones take up approximately 3.2%. Sequences were obtained from PBMCs. This receptor was identified in a woman between 18 and 29 years old in good health and CMV-seropositive. The chain has TRBV5-6 and TRBJ1-1; D is undetermined. CDR3 sequence: CASSTDPEGKAFF. The CDR3 DNA reads TGTGCCAGCAGCACCGACCCTGAGGGAAAAGCTTTCTTT.